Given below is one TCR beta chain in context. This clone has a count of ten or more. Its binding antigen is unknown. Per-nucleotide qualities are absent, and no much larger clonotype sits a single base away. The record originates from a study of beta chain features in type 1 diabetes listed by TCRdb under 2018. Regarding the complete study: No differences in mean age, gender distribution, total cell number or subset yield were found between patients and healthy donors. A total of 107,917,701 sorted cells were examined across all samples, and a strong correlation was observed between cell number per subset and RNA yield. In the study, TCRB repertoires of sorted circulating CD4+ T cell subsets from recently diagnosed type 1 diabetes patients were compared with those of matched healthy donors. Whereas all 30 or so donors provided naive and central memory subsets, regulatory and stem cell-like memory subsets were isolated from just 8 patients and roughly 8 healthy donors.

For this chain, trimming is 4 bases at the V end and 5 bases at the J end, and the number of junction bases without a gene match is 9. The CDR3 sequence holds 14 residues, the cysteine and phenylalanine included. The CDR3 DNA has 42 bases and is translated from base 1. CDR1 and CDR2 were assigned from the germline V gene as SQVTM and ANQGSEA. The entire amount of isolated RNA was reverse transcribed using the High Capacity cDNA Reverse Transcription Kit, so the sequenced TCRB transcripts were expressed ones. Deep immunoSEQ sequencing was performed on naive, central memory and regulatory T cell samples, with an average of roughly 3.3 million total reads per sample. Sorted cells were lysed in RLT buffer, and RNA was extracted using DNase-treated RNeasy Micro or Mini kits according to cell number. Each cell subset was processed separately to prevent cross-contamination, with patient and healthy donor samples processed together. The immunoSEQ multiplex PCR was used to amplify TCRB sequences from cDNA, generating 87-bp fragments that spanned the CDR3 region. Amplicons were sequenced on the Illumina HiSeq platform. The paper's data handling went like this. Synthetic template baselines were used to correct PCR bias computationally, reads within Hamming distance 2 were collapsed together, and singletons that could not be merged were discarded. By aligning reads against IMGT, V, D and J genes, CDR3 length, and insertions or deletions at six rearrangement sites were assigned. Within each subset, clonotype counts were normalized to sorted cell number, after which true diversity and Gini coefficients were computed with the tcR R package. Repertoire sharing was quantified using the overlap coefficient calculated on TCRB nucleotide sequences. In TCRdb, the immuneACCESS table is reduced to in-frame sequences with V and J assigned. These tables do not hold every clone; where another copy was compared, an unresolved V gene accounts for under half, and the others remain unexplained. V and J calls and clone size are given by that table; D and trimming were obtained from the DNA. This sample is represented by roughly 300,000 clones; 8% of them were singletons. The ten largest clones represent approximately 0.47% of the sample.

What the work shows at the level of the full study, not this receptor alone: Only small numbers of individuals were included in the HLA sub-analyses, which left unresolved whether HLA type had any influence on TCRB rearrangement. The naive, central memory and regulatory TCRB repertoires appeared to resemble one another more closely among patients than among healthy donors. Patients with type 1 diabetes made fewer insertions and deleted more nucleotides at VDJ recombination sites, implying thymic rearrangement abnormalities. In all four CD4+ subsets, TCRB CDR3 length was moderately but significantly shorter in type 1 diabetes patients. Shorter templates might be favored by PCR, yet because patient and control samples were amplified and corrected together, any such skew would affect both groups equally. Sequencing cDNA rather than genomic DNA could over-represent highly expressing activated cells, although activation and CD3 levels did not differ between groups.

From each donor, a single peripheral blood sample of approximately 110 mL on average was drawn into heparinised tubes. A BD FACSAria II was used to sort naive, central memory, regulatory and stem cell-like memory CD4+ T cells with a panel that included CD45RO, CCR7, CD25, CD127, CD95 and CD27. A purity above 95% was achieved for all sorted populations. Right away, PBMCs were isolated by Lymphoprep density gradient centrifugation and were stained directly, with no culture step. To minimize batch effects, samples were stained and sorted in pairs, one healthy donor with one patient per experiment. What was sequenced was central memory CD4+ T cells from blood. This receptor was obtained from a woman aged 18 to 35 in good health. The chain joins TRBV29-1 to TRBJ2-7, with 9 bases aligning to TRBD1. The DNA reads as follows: TGCAGCGTTGGCCCGGGACAGGGTTACCACGAGCAGTACTTC. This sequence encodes CSVGPGQGYHEQYF.